This entry features one T cell receptor (beta chain) sequence. V lost 1 base, J lost 2 bases, and 20 bases lay in between. Germline V gene lookup returns CDR1 MNHEY and CDR2 SMNVEV (reference sequence). The CDR3 loop spans 18 amino acids. The source of the sample is a study of cytomegalovirus exposure and HLA in healthy donors. PCR amplification relied on 60 Vbeta primers (plus 13 Jbeta primers). Here immunoSEQ multiplex PCR was the method, and the copy in TCRdb shows in-frame clones only, minus some. This sample has about 180,000 clones, with under 85% found just once. This clonotype originated in a male donor in good health and CMV-seronegative. The genes are TRBV27 and TRBJ2-5; D possibly corresponds to TRBD2 (5 bases). The specimen sequenced was PBMCs. The chain's CDR3 is CASSLYSLLHLAQETQYF. In DNA form, the CDR3 reads TGTGCCAGCAGTTTATATTCCCTATTACACCTAGCACAAGAGACCCAGTACTTC.